These T cell receptor beta chains were read from a single sample in a study of blood T cell repertoires in COVID-19. The repertoire was sequenced with immunoSEQ multiplex PCR; TCRdb's copy has only in-frame clones and lacks some. This sample carries around 210,000 clones, 85% to 90% of them seen once, and the ten largest clones take about 1.5%. Sequenced: peripheral blood. The receptors shown here come from a man between 18 and 35 years old with active or convalescent COVID-19. Each CDR3 is given with its conserved first and last residue. The listing skips clone size in some rows; elsewhere it reads once, few, many or a size class.

.	TRBV7-9	TRBJ1-1	CASSYTLGQGADTEAFF
.	TRBV5-6	TRBJ1-6	CASSVPGQAYSPLHF
.	TRBV5-1	TRBJ2-7	CASSSGQGASLPYEQYF
.	TRBV7-9	TRBJ1-1	CASSRDRVNTEAFF
few	TRBV7-3	TRBJ2-7	CASSLDPAGARDEQYF
once	TRBV18	TRBJ1-2	CASSPQTGLIGYTF
.	TRBV2	TRBJ2-3	CASSEQASGTDTQYF
.	TRBV10-2	TRBJ2-2	CASATSYTGELFF
.	TRBV6-4	TRBJ1-3	CASSDSNPLKGDTIYF
once	TRBV6-2/TRBV6-3	TRBJ2-3	CASSNGQGATDTQYF
.	TRBV2	TRBJ2-3	CASSGRAGGPTDTQYF
.	TRBV27	TRBJ1-6	CASSITPPGRSSYNSPLHF
.	TRBV4-2	TRBJ2-7	CASSQEKKRPEQYF
.	TRBV11-2	TRBJ2-3	CASSDPDSHTQYF
.	TRBV7-9	TRBJ1-2	CASSPGGRWGYGYTF
few	TRBV4-2	TRBJ2-7	CASSQGRGTSYEQYF
.	TRBV12-5	TRBJ2-7	CASGLSGQLYEQYF
few	TRBV5-6	TRBJ1-6	CASSLWGQSSYNSPLHF
.	TRBV2	TRBJ1-4	CASSGNRGQREKLFF
.	TRBV3-1/TRBV3-2	TRBJ1-6	CASSAQFGSPLHF
.	TRBV5-5	TRBJ1-2	CASSLAIAYRGRYTF
.	TRBV10-3	TRBJ2-1	CAISEAGGLIEQFF